This T cell receptor beta chain was retrieved from a study of cytomegalovirus exposure and HLA in healthy donors. Germline loops: CDR1 PRHDT, CDR2 FYEKMQ (reference sequence). This CDR3 is 16 amino acids long. Trimming stripped 0 bases from V and 4 bases from J, with 15 bases between. 60 Vbeta and 13 Jbeta primers were used in PCR. The method was immunoSEQ multiplex PCR; TCRdb's version includes in-frame clones alone and lacks a portion of them. The profile shows about 130,000 clones, more than 75% of them singletons. Source material: PBMCs. The chain is built from TRBV13 and TRBJ1-1; possibly TRBD1 for D (6 bases). This TCR was recovered from a man younger than 45 in good health and CMV-seropositive. The CDR3 nucleotides are TGTGCCAGCAGCTTAGGAGGCGCAGGGGAGGGCACTGAAGCTTTCTTT. It translates to CASSLGGAGEGTEAFF. The full variable domain, its missing parts supplied by reference TRBV13 and TRBJ1-1, is AAGVIQSPRHLIKEKRETATLKCYPIPRHDTVYWYQQGPGQDPQFLISFYEKMQSDKGSIPDRFSAQQFSDYHSELNMSSLELGDSALYFCASSLGGAGEGTEAFFGQGTRLTVV.